The next 23 T cell receptor beta chains were all read from a single sample in a study of CD8 T cells in Susac syndrome. RNA totalling roughly 0.45 to 1 ug underwent reverse transcription with random hexamers. TCRdb itself ran the immunoSEQ multiplex PCR reads through MiXCR, one entry per CDR3 protein. The sample gives roughly 200,000 distinct CDR3 sequences, 95% of which show up once; around 0.076% is in the top ten. Sequencing was done on a sample of CD4+ T cells from PBMCs. The origin of the receptors is a human donor with multiple sclerosis.

The chain links TRBV30 to TRBJ1-2; D perhaps matches TRBD1 (6 bases). The CDR3 length is 14 residues. The V end was cut by 3 bases, the J end by 4 bases, with 15 bases between. Germline lookup yields CDR1 GTSNPN and CDR2 SVGIG (reference sequence). The CDR3 is CAWSKGGYSYGYTF. DNA for the CDR3: TGTGCCTGGAGCAAAGGGGGGTACAGCTATGGCTACACCTTC.

The V call is TRBV15, the J call TRBJ2-1, with 10 bases that match TRBD1. CDR1 LNHNV and CDR2 YYDKDF come from the germline V gene (reference sequence). The CDR3 extends over 15 amino acids. V lost 2 bases and J lost 5; bases outside the gene matches: 3. The CDR3 reads CATSRMGQGHNEQFF. The CDR3 DNA sequence: TGTGCCACCAGCAGAATGGGACAGGGGCACAATGAGCAGTTCTTC.

The chain has TRBV4-2 and TRBJ2-5; D is ambiguous. Per germline, CDR1 LGHNA and CDR2 YNFKEQ. V lost 1 base and J 9 bases, leaving 12 bases between the germline ends. The CDR3 loop spans 13 amino acids. DNA for the CDR3: TGTGCCAGCAGCCAAGGGAATCGTGAACCCCAGTACTTC. The encoded protein is CASSQGNREPQYF.

The CDR3 protein is CASSQLRDVGYTF. The CDR3 DNA follows: TGTGCCAGCAGCCAACTCCGGGACGTGGGCTACACCTTC. The chain has TRBV4-2 and TRBJ1-2; D is possibly TRBD1 (5 bases). Deletions cut 2 bases from V and 8 bases from J, with 12 bases between. This CDR3 region has 13 residues. CDR1 and CDR2 from the germline V gene are LGHNA and YNFKEQ.

The V gene is TRBV29-1, the J gene TRBJ1-2; D is perhaps TRBD1 (6 bases). The CDR3 length is 13 residues. The germline V and J ends were trimmed by 2 bases and 8 bases, with 15 bases remaining between them. From germline, CDR1 is SQVTM and CDR2 ANQGSEA. Here the CDR3 DNA reads TGCAGCGTTGAATGGTCGACAGGAGGAGGCTACACCTTC. Protein sequence: CSVEWSTGGGYTF.

The chain employs TRBV7-9 and TRBJ1-5; no clear D. The germline V gene has CDR1 SEHNR and CDR2 FQNEAQ (reference sequence). The CDR3 sequence is 12 residues long. The V end was cut by 4 bases, the J end by 4 bases, with 5 bases between. In nucleotides, the CDR3 is TGTGCCAGCAGCTCCACTAATCAGCCCCAGCATTTT. Its protein product is CASSSTNQPQHF.

The CDR3: CAIRQAEGQPQHF. CDR3 DNA sequence: TGTGCCATCAGGCAGGCGGAAGGTCAGCCCCAGCATTTT. The chain couples TRBV10-3 to TRBJ1-5, with unresolved D. CDR1 and CDR2 from the germline V gene are ENHRY and SYGVKD. V lost 6 bases to trimming and J lost 6 bases, with 12 bases between them. CDR3 length: 13 residues.

The rearrangement uses TRBV29-1 and TRBJ1-5, with 11 bases matching TRBD1. The CDR3 consists of 18 residues. With 4 bases clipped from V and 4 bases from J, the junction kept 15 bases outside the gene matches. Germline loops: CDR1 SQVTM, CDR2 ANQGSEA. The CDR3 is CSVGIGTGGKGGNQPQHF. Written as DNA, the CDR3 is TGCAGCGTTGGAATAGGGACAGGGGGTAAAGGTGGGAATCAGCCCCAGCATTTT.

V and J are TRBV25-1 and TRBJ1-6; 7 bases agree with TRBD1. The CDR3 totals 14 residues. V lost 3 bases, J lost 8 bases, and 4 bases stayed unmatched. Germline values: CDR1 MGHDK, CDR2 SYGVNS. The CDR3 spells CASSDRGGYSPLHF. For the CDR3, the DNA is TGTGCCAGCAGTGACCGAGGGGGCTATTCACCCCTCCACTTT.

The count of this clonotype is one. This sequence joins TRBV15 and TRBJ2-1; TRBD1 agrees at 9 bases. Germline CDR1 reads LNHNV; CDR2 reads YYDKDF (reference sequence). Losses at the gene ends were 0 bases for V and 5 bases for J; bases not matched to a gene: 8. The CDR3 totals 17 residues. CDR3: CATSRDPGTGNNNEQFF. For the CDR3, the DNA is TGTGCCACCAGCAGAGACCCCGGGACAGGGAACAACAATGAGCAGTTCTTC.

The chain has TRBV5-1 and TRBJ2-5, with D perhaps matching TRBD2 (6 bases). CDR1 and CDR2 from the germline V gene are SGHRS and YFSETQ. V lost 4 bases and J 2 bases, leaving 18 bases between the germline ends. The CDR3 runs to 16 residues. The CDR3 coding sequence is TGCGCCAGCAGCCTCCGTGGAGGGGCCCTACAAGAGACCCAGTACTTC. Its protein product is CASSLRGGALQETQYF. Combining the CDR3 with reference TRBV5-1 and TRBJ2-5 gives the whole variable domain KAGVTQTPRYLIKTRGQQVTLSCSPISGHRSVSWYQQTPGQGLQFLFEYFSETQRNKGNFPGRFSGRQFSNSRSEMNVSTLELGDSALYLCASSLRGGALQETQYFGPGTRLLVL.

This clonotype was seen only once. The chain uses TRBV27 and TRBJ2-7; D is uncertain. The CDR3 runs 13 residues. Trimming left V 11 bases short and J 9 bases short, with 23 bases between. Germline V gives CDR1 MNHEY, CDR2 SMNVEV (reference sequence). The CDR3 region is CARREGRLLGQYV. The CDR3 coding sequence is TGTGCCCGCCGTGAAGGGCGATTATTAGGGCAGTACGTC.

The chain combines TRBV5-1 with TRBJ2-7; 7 nucleotides agree with TRBD1. Looked up from germline, CDR1 is SGHRS and CDR2 is YFSETQ. V lost 0 bases, J lost 5 bases, and 2 bases stayed unmatched. CDR3 length: 13 residues. As DNA, the CDR3 is TGCGCCAGCAGCTTGGGACAGGGCCACGAGCAGTACGTC. Translation: CASSLGQGHEQYV.

This chain joins TRBV9 and TRBJ2-1; possible D gene TRBD2, 6 bases. This CDR3 region has 15 residues. The V end lost 1 base, the J end lost 5 bases, and 13 bases lay between the germline ends. The germline CDR1 and CDR2 sequences are SGDLS and YYNGEE. The CDR3 DNA is TGTGCCAGCAGCGTACGAGGCGGGGACCACAATGAGCAGTTCTTC. It encodes CASSVRGGDHNEQFF.

This chain connects TRBV27 to TRBJ1-1; possible D gene TRBD1, 5 bases. The germline V and J ends were trimmed by 10 bases and 4 bases, with 16 bases remaining between them. The CDR3 extends over 13 amino acids. Germline CDR1 MNHEY, CDR2 SMNVEV (reference sequence). The CDR3 coding sequence is TGTGCCACCTCGGGGCTCCCGGGCACTGAAGCTTTCTTT. It is translated as CATSGLPGTEAFF.

This chain connects TRBV3-1 to TRBJ1-2, with no clear D. CDR3 length: 14 amino acids. Germline CDR1 reads LGHDT; CDR2 reads YNNKEL (reference sequence). V was shortened by 4 bases and J by 1 base, with 10 bases between the two germline ends. The CDR3 sequence is CASSPGLGNYGYTF. For the CDR3, the DNA is TGTGCCAGCAGCCCGGGTTTAGGTAACTATGGCTACACCTTC.

The V and J genes are TRBV29-1 and TRBJ1-1, with D possibly being TRBD1 (6 bases). Germline V CDR1 and CDR2: SQVTM, ANQGSEA. The CDR3 runs to 12 residues. The germline V and J ends were trimmed by 8 bases and 5 bases, with 15 bases remaining between them. Written as DNA, the CDR3 is TGCAGCCAAAGTAGGGGGGAAACTGAAGCTTTCTTT. Its protein product is CSQSRGETEAFF.

The chain couples TRBV3-1 to TRBJ1-6; 7 bases align to TRBD1. Germline V gives CDR1 LGHDT, CDR2 YNNKEL (reference sequence). V was clipped by 4 bases and J by 9 bases; unmatched bases: 9. CDR3 length: 15 residues. The CDR3 DNA sequence: TGTGCCAGCAGCCCCCGGAACAGGGGAGGTTCACCCCTCCACTTT. The encoded protein is CASSPRNRGGSPLHF. Complete variable domain (other parts from reference TRBV3-1 and TRBJ1-6): DTAVSQTPKYLVTQMGNDKSIKCEQNLGHDTMYWYKQDSKKFLKIMFSYNNKELIINETVPNRFSPKSPDKAHLNLHINSLELGDSAVYFCASSPRNRGGSPLHFGNGTRLTVT.

This chain links TRBV29-1 with TRBJ1-2; D perhaps matches TRBD1 (5 bases). The CDR3 consists of 14 residues. CDR1 and CDR2 from the germline V gene are SQVTM and ANQGSEA. Trimming removed 6 bases at V and 2 bases at J, with 16 bases between. CDR3 nucleotide sequence: TGCAGCGTCGCTCCACCGGGACGGAACTATGGCTACACCTTC. Protein sequence: CSVAPPGRNYGYTF.

The chain links TRBV20-1 to TRBJ2-3, with D perhaps assigned TRBD1 or TRBD2 (5 bases each). The CDR3 length is 13 residues. V was shortened by 0 bases and J by 4 bases, with 8 bases between the two germline ends. Germline values: CDR1 DFQATT, CDR2 SNEGSKA (reference sequence). The CDR3 reads CSARDWDPDTQYF. As DNA, the CDR3 is TGCAGTGCTAGAGATTGGGACCCAGATACGCAGTATTTT.

This clonotype has just one count. V usage is TRBV3-1 and J usage is TRBJ2-7; TRBD2 aligns across 8 bases. The germline gives CDR1 LGHDT, CDR2 YNNKEL (reference sequence). The CDR3 consists of 15 residues. Losses at the gene ends were 4 bases for V and 2 bases for J; bases not matched to a gene: 7. This CDR3 is CASSPGLAKAYEQYF. The CDR3 DNA follows: TGTGCCAGCAGCCCAGGACTAGCAAAAGCCTACGAGCAGTACTTC.

The V gene is TRBV4-1, the J gene TRBJ2-5, with 8 bases that match TRBD2. The germline V gene has CDR1 MGHRA and CDR2 YSYEKL. The trim removed 4 bases at V and 7 bases at J, leaving 5 bases unmatched. The CDR3 runs to 13 residues. DNA of the CDR3: TGCGCCAGCAGCCGTAGCGGGGAGGCGACCCAGTACTTC. Protein product: CASSRSGEATQYF.

V and J are TRBV21-1 and TRBJ1-3; the table's D call of TRBD1 was not tested on the DNA. TRBV21-1 is a pseudogene segment. CDR3 size: 14 residues. The CDR3 region has the DNA TGTGCCAGCATGTCCGACCCGAGAGGAAACACCATATATTTT. Protein product: CASMSDPRGNTIYF.